The rows below give T cell receptor beta chains drawn from one sample of a study of blood T cell repertoires in COVID-19. Profiled with immunoSEQ multiplex PCR; TCRdb holds only in-frame clones, not every one. This sample has under 300,000 clones, with approximately 78% found just once. Sample: peripheral blood. The receptors come from a woman aged 55 to 70 with active or convalescent COVID-19. Both conserved end residues are part of each CDR3. Each record gives: D gene, V gene, clone size, J gene, CDR3 protein, CDR3 DNA. D genes are given only for firm matches. Rows may omit the clone size; those that give it use once, few, many or a size class.

>.|TRBV18|.|TRBJ1-5
CASSRPNQPQHF
TGTGCCAGCTCACGGCCAAATCAGCCCCAGCATTTT
>.|TRBV4-1|.|TRBJ1-1
CASSRIQGTNTEAFF
TGCGCCAGCAGCCGCATTCAGGGTACGAACACTGAAGCTTTCTTT
>TRBD1|TRBV7-7|.|TRBJ1-2
CASRSPHGQESYGYTF
TGTGCTAGCAGATCCCCACATGGACAGGAAAGCTATGGCTACACCTTC
>TRBD1|TRBV12-3/TRBV12-4|few|TRBJ1-2
CASRKDREKKRDF
TGTGCCAGCAGAAAGGACAGGGAAAAAAAGCGGGATTTC
>TRBD2|TRBV7-3|.|TRBJ2-1
CASSRAGGRYNEQFF
TGTGCCAGCAGCCGAGCGGGGGGGCGATACAATGAGCAGTTCTTC
>.|TRBV3-1/TRBV3-2|.|TRBJ1-1
CASTPTIMNTEAFF
TGTGCCAGCACCCCTACTATCATGAACACTGAAGCTTTCTTT
>.|TRBV7-9|.|TRBJ1-1
CASSLVGRLNTEAFF
TGTGCCAGCAGCCTTGTGGGGCGGCTGAACACTGAAGCTTTCTTT
>TRBD1|TRBV6-1|.|TRBJ1-2
CASSELDREFYGYTF
TGTGCCAGCAGTGAGCTGGACAGGGAATTCTATGGCTACACCTTC
>.|TRBV9|.|TRBJ1-1
CASSVEAGNTEAFF
TGTGCCAGCAGCGTAGAAGCCGGGAACACTGAAGCTTTCTTT
>.|TRBV28|.|TRBJ2-1
CASSLSDNEQFF
TGTGCCAGCAGTTTATCCGACAATGAGCAGTTCTTC
>.|TRBV3-1/TRBV3-2|.|TRBJ2-3
CASSPRRDTQYF
TGTGCCAGCAGCCCGCGGAGAGATACGCAGTATTTT
>.|TRBV6-5|.|TRBJ1-3
CASSYSMRGTGNTIYF
TGTGCCAGCAGTTACTCGATGAGGGGGACTGGAAACACCATATATTTT
>.|TRBV5-4|.|TRBJ1-2
CASSTATTVVFYGYTF
TGTGCCAGCAGCACCGCCACGACAGTGGTTTTTTATGGCTACACCTTC
>TRBD2|TRBV4-3|.|TRBJ2-2
CASSQDQLAGAGELFF
TGCGCCAGCAGCCAAGATCAACTAGCGGGGGCCGGGGAGCTGTTTTTT
>TRBD2|TRBV6-2/TRBV6-3|.|TRBJ2-5
CASSWRGGQETQYF
TGTGCCAGCAGTTGGCGGGGGGGCCAAGAGACCCAGTACTTC
>.|TRBV19|.|TRBJ1-6
CASSINRGLGSPLHF
TGTGCCAGTAGTATAAATAGGGGCCTGGGTTCACCCCTCCACTTT
>TRBD2|TRBV19|.|TRBJ2-2
CASSTLGTRRTGELFF
TGTGCCAGTAGTACCCTCGGGACTAGGAGGACCGGGGAGCTGTTTTTT
>.|TRBV12-3/TRBV12-4|.|TRBJ1-5
CASSPGSGPQHF
TGTGCCAGCAGCCCAGGGTCGGGGCCCCAGCATTTT
>.|TRBV7-2|.|TRBJ1-2
CASSASGGRGYGYTF
TGTGCCAGCAGCGCTTCCGGGGGGAGGGGCTATGGCTACACCTTC
>.|TRBV30|.|TRBJ1-1
CAWSVISGGTEAFF
TGTGCCTGGAGTGTAATATCCGGGGGCACTGAAGCTTTCTTT
>.|TRBV10-3|.|TRBJ1-3
CAISGGSQGLYSGNTIYF
TGTGCCATCAGCGGGGGGTCCCAGGGCTTGTACTCTGGAAACACCATATATTTT
>.|TRBV10-3|.|TRBJ2-3
CAISERGFLSTDTQYF
TGTGCCATCAGTGAAAGGGGCTTCCTTAGCACAGATACGCAGTATTTT
>TRBD1|TRBV29-1|few|TRBJ2-3
CSVEAPWGTGVTDTQYF
TGCAGCGTTGAAGCCCCATGGGGGACAGGGGTCACAGATACGCAGTATTTT
>.|TRBV6-2/TRBV6-3|few|TRBJ1-1
CASSGQTGTEAFF
TGTGCCAGCAGTGGCCAGACGGGCACTGAAGCTTTCTTT
>.|TRBV19|.|TRBJ1-2
CASRNDDQGGYTF
TGTGCCAGTAGGAATGATGACCAGGGGGGCTACACCTTC
>TRBD2|TRBV19|.|TRBJ2-3
CASSILAGGRADTQYF
TGTGCCAGTAGTATCCTAGCGGGGGGGCGGGCAGATACGCAGTATTTT
>.|TRBV13|.|TRBJ1-2
CASSFGRQEPYGYTF
TGTGCCAGCAGCTTCGGCCGACAGGAGCCCTATGGCTACACCTTC
>.|TRBV7-9|.|TRBJ1-2
CATPPGGIDRGYTF
TGTGCCACCCCTCCTGGGGGGATCGATAGAGGCTACACCTTC
>.|TRBV9|.|TRBJ1-6
CASSVLGDSPLHF
TGTGCCAGCAGCGTATTAGGAGATTCACCCCTCCACTTT
>.|TRBV27|once|TRBJ1-1
CASSPSWSSGTEAFF
TGTGCCAGCAGTCCTTCTTGGTCAAGCGGCACTGAAGCTTTCTTT
>TRBD1|TRBV6-5|.|TRBJ1-1
CASSYEGARTEAFF
TGTGCCAGCAGTTACGAGGGGGCCCGCACTGAAGCTTTCTTT
>.|TRBV19|.|TRBJ1-2
CASSISGGYTF
TGTGCCAGTAGCATCTCGGGTGGCTACACCTTC
>.|TRBV5-1|.|TRBJ1-5
CASSLRGAGNQPQHF
TGCGCCAGCAGCTTGCGGGGGGCGGGCAATCAGCCCCAGCATTTT
>.|TRBV7-8|.|TRBJ1-5
CASSAPNHLAQHF
TGTGCCAGCAGCGCGCCGAATCATTTGGCCCAGCATTTT
>TRBD1|TRBV5-8|.|TRBJ1-5
CASSIRRGQSNQPQHF
TGTGCCAGCAGCATCCGCAGGGGGCAGAGCAATCAGCCCCAGCATTTT
>TRBD1|TRBV5-1|.|TRBJ1-1
CASRGGTGMNTEAFF
TGCGCCAGCAGGGGAGGGACAGGGATGAACACTGAAGCTTTCTTT
>TRBD1|TRBV6-5|.|TRBJ1-2
CASRFGQGGNGYTF
TGTGCCAGCAGGTTCGGACAGGGAGGGAATGGCTACACCTTC
>TRBD2|TRBV30|.|TRBJ2-5
CAWSAGLATETQYF
TGTGCCTGGAGCGCAGGACTAGCCACAGAGACCCAGTACTTC
>TRBD2|TRBV5-1|.|TRBJ2-5
CASSFSGGHWDF
TGCGCCAGCAGCTTTAGCGGGGGCCACTGGGACTTC
>.|TRBV5-1|.|TRBJ2-2
CASSLWGGSNTGELFF
TGCGCCAGCAGCCTGTGGGGCGGCTCGAACACCGGGGAGCTGTTTTTT
>TRBD1|TRBV6-5|.|TRBJ2-1
CASRADRGVYNEQFF
TGTGCCAGCAGGGCCGACAGGGGGGTCTACAATGAGCAGTTCTTC
>.|TRBV30|.|TRBJ2-3
CAWSVTGDTQYF
TGTGCCTGGAGTGTAACTGGAGATACGCAGTATTTT
>.|TRBV5-4|.|TRBJ2-1
CASSFLSHGVHNEQFF
TGTGCCAGCAGCTTTTTGAGTCATGGAGTCCACAATGAGCAGTTCTTC
>.|TRBV2|.|TRBJ1-2
CASSEQGPTYGYTF
TGTGCCAGCAGTGAACAGGGCCCCACCTATGGCTACACCTTC
>TRBD1|TRBV29-1|few|TRBJ1-1
CSAQRAGGAREAFF
TGCAGCGCCCAGAGGGCAGGGGGCGCCCGGGAAGCTTTCTTT
>.|TRBV27|once|TRBJ2-4
CASSLLGLAKNIQYF
TGTGCCAGCAGTTTATTGGGACTAGCCAAAAACATTCAGTACTTC
>.|TRBV6-1|.|TRBJ1-5
CASSESGGDNQPQHF
TGTGCCAGCAGTGAGTCGGGCGGGGACAATCAGCCCCAGCATTTT
>.|TRBV29-1|.|TRBJ1-1
CSGQNTEAFF
TGCAGCGGACAAAACACTGAAGCTTTCTTT
>.|TRBV7-2|.|TRBJ1-4
CASSLNGQGEKLFF
TGTGCCAGCAGTCTAAACGGGCAGGGGGAAAAACTGTTTTTT
>TRBD1|TRBV7-2|.|TRBJ1-2
CASSPGVTGDGYTF
TGTGCCAGCAGCCCGGGCGTCACAGGGGATGGCTACACCTTC
>.|TRBV18|.|TRBJ1-2
CASSPPQNRDLYGYTF
TGTGCCAGCTCACCACCGCAAAACAGGGACCTCTATGGCTACACCTTC
>TRBD2|TRBV5-8|.|TRBJ2-3
CASSRSGTSGGDTQYF
TGTGCCAGCAGCCGATCCGGGACTAGCGGGGGGGATACGCAGTATTTT
>.|TRBV30|.|TRBJ2-7
CAWSGMGGAYEQYF
TGTGCCTGGAGTGGTATGGGGGGTGCCTACGAGCAGTACTTC